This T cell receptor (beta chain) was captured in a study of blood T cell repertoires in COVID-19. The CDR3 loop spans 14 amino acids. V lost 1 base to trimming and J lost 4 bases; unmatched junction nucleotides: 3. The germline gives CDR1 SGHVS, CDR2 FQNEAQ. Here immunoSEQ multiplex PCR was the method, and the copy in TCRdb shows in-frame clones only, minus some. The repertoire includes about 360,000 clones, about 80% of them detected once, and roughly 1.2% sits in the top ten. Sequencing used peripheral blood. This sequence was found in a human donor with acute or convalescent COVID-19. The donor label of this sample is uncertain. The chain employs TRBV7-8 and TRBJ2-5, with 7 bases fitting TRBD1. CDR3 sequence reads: CASSLDRGLETQYF. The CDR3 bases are TGTGCCAGCAGCTTAGATAGGGGGCTAGAGACCCAGTACTTC.